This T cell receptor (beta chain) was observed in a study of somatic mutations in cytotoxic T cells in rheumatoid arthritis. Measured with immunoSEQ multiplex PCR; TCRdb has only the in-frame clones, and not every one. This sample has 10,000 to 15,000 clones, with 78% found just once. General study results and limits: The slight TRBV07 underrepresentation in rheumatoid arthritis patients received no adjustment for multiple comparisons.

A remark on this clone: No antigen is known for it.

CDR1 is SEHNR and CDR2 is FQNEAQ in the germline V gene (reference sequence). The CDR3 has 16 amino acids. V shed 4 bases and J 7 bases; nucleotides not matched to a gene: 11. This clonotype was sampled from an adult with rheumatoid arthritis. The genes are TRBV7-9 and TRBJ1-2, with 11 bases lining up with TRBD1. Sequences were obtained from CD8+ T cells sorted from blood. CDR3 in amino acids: CASSSVGQGARSGYTF. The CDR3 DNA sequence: TGTGCCAGCAGCTCAGTCGGACAGGGGGCGCGAAGTGGCTACACCTTC.